This T cell receptor (beta chain) originates from a study of shared clonotypes between healthy human individuals. About the study: Three CD4 naive, three CD4 memory, two CD8 naive and one CD8 memory plate were used per donor.

Method: immunoSEQ multiplex PCR; TCRdb's copy keeps in-frame clones and lacks some. The profile covers millions of clones, with around nine tenths appearing a single time and about 0.13% taken by the ten largest. All donors were healthy HIV-negative adults lacking recent acute infections or vaccinations. Germline CDR1 reads SGHTA; CDR2 reads FQGTGA. The CDR3 length is 15 residues. The ends were cut back, 0 bases at V and 3 bases at J, with 8 bases in the middle. The TCR comes from a man younger than 30 in good health. This chain links TRBV7-3 with TRBJ1-4; no clear D gene. Sequencing input: naive CD4+ T cells sorted from blood. Subset meaning: CD45RA+ positively selected. CDR3 region: CASSLTGSANEKLFF. The CDR3 bases are TGTGCCAGCAGCTTAACAGGGTCGGCTAATGAAAAACTGTTTTTT.